This T cell receptor (beta chain) comes out of a study of cytomegalovirus exposure and HLA in healthy donors. Germline V gene sequence: CDR1 ENHRY, CDR2 SYGVKD. Trimming cost V 5 bases and J 0 bases; bases outside gene matches: 5. The length of the CDR3 is 16 residues. General observations from the study: Later analysis placed DRB1 highest and HLA-C lowest in TCR association rates, which differed by HLA locus.

This clone came up once. The antigen remains unidentified. This CDR3 is also generated by other DNA sequences in the sample. Primers: 60 Vbeta forward and 13 Jbeta reverse. Assay used: immunoSEQ multiplex PCR; TCRdb lists only in-frame clones, some missing. The table shows under 200,000 clones, with roughly 84% occurring only once. The source is a man between 18 and 35 years old in good health and CMV-seronegative. J is TRBJ2-3 and V is TRBV10-3; 10 nucleotides match TRBD2. The sequenced sample consisted of PBMCs. The CDR3 DNA reads as TGTGCCATCAGTAGGACTAGCGGAGTTAGCACAGATACGCAGTATTTT. Protein sequence: CAISRTSGVSTDTQYF.